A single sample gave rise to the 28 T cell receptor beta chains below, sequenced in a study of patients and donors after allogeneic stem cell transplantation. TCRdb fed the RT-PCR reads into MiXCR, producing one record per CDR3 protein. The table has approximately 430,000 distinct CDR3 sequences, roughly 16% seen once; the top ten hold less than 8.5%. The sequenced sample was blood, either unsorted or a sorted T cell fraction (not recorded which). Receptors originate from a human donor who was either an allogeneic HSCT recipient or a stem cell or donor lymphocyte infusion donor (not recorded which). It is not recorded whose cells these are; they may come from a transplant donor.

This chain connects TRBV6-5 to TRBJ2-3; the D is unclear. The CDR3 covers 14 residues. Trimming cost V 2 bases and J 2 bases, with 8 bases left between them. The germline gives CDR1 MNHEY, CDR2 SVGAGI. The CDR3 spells CASSYAEYTDTQYF. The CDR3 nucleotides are TGTGCCAGCAGTTACGCAGAATACACAGATACGCAGTATTTT.

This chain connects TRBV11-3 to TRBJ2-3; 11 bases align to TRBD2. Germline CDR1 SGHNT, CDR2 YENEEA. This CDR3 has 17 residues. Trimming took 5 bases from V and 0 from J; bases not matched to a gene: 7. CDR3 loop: CASSDGTSGASTDTQYF. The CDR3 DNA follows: TGTGCCAGCAGCGATGGGACTAGCGGAGCTAGCACAGATACGCAGTATTTT.

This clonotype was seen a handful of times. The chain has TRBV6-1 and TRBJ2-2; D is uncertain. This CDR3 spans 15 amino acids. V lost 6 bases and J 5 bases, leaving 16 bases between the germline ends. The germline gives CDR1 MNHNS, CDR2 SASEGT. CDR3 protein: CASRGSSSRTGELFF. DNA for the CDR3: TGTGCCAGCAGGGGCAGTTCCAGCCGGACCGGGGAGCTGTTTTTT.

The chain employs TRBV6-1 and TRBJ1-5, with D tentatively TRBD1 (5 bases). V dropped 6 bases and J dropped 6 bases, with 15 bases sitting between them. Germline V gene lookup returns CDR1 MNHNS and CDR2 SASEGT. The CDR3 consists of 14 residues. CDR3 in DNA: TGTGCCAGCAGAGACACATCGGGGGGTCAGCCCCAGCATTTT. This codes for CASRDTSGGQPQHF.

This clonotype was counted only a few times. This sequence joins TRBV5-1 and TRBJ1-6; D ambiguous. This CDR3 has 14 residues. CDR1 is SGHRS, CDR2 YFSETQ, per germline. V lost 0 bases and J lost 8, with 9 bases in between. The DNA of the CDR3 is TGCGCCAGCAGCTTGGGGGAGGGTGATTCACCCCTCCACTTT. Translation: CASSLGEGDSPLHF.

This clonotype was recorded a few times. The CDR3 bases are TGCGCCAGCAGCTTGAAAGGGGGCGCGGGTCAGCCCCAGCATTTT. Protein sequence: CASSLKGGAGQPQHF. This chain links TRBV5-1 with TRBJ1-5; TRBD1 matches 7 bases. The germline V gene has CDR1 SGHRS and CDR2 YFSETQ. The CDR3 runs to 15 residues. The trim removed 1 base at V and 6 bases at J, leaving 7 bases unmatched.

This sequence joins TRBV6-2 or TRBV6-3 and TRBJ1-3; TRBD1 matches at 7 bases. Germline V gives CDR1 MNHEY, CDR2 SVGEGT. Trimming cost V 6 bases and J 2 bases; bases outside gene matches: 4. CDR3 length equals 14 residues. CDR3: CASRRTGTGNTIYF. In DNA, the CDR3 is TGTGCCAGCAGGAGGACAGGAACTGGAAACACCATATATTTT.

The CDR3 coding sequence is TGCAGCGTTGAAGATCTGGTGTCTGAAAAACTGTTTTTT. Residues: CSVEDLVSEKLFF. This chain joins TRBV29-1 and TRBJ1-4; no clear D. The CDR3 runs 13 residues. V lost 0 bases, J lost 7 bases, and 9 bases lay in between. CDR1 is SQVTM, CDR2 ANQGSEA, per germline.

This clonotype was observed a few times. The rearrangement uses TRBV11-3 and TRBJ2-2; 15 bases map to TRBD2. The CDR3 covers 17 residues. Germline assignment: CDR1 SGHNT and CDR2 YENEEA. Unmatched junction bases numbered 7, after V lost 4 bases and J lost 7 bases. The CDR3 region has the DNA TGTGCCAGCAGCTACGGCGGGACTAGCGGGAGGAGCGGGGAGCTGTTTTTT. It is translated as CASSYGGTSGRSGELFF.

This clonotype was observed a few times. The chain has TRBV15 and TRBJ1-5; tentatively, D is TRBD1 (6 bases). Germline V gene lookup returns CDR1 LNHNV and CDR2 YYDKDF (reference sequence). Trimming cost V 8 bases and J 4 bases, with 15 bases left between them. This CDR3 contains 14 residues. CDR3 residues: CATQGTRANQPQHF. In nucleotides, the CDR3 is TGTGCCACCCAGGGGACAAGGGCGAATCAGCCCCAGCATTTT.

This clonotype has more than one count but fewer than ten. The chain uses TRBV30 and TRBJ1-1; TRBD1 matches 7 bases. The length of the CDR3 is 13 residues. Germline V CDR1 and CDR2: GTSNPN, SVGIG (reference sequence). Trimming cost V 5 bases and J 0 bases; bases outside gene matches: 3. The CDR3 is CAWGTVMNTEAFF. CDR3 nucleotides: TGTGCCTGGGGGACAGTAATGAACACTGAAGCTTTCTTT.

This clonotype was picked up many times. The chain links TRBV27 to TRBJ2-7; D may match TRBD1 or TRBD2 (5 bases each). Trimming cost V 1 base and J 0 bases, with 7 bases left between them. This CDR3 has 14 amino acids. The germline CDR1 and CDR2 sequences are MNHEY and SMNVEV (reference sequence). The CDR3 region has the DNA TGTGCCAGCAGTTTATGGGGGAGCTCCTACGAGCAGTACTTC. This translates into CASSLWGSSYEQYF.

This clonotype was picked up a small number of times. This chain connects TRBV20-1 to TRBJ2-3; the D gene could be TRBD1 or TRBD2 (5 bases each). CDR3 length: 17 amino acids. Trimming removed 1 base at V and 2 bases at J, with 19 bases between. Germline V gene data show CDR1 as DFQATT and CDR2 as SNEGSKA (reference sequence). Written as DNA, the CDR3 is TGCAGTGCTAGAGTCACCCCCGGGACGGCGTCCACAGATACGCAGTATTTT. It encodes CSARVTPGTASTDTQYF.

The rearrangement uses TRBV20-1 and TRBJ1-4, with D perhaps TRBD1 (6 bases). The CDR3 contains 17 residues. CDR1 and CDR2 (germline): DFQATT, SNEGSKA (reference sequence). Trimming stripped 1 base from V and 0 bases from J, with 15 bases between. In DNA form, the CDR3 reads TGCAGTGCTAGAGTCTGGAGTTGGACAGCAACTAATGAAAAACTGTTTTTT. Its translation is CSARVWSWTATNEKLFF.

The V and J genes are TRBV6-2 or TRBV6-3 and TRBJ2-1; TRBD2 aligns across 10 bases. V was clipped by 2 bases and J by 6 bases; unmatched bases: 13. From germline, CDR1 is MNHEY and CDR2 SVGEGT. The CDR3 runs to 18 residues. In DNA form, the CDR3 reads TGTGCCAGCAGTTACGGGGCTAGCGGGGGTTATCTGATCAATGAGCAGTTCTTC. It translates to CASSYGASGGYLINEQFF.

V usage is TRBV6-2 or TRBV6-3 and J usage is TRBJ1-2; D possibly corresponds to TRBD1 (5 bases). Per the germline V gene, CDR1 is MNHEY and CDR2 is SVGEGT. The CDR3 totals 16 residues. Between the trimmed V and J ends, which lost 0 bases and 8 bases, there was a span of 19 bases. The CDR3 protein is CASSYSSSRGIGGYTF. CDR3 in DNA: TGTGCCAGCAGTTACTCTTCATCGCGGGGGATTGGCGGCTACACCTTC.

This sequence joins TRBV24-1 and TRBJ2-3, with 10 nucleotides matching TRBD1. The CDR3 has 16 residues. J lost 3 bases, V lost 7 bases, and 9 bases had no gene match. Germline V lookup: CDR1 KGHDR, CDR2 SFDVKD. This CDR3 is CATSQTGGHYTDTQYF. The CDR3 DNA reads TGTGCCACCAGCCAGACAGGGGGCCATTATACAGATACGCAGTATTTT.

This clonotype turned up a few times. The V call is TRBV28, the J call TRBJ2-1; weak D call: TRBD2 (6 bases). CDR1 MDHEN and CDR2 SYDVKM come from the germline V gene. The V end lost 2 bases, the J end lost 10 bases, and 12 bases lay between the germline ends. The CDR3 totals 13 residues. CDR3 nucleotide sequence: TGTGCCAGCAGTTTACCGGGGGTGAAGGAGCAGTTCTTC. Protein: CASSLPGVKEQFF.

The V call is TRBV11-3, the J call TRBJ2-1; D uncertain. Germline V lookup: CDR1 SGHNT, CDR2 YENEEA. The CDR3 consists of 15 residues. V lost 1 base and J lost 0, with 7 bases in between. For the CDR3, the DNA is TGTGCCAGCAGCTTAGGCACCCGCTCCTACAATGAGCAGTTCTTC. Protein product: CASSLGTRSYNEQFF.

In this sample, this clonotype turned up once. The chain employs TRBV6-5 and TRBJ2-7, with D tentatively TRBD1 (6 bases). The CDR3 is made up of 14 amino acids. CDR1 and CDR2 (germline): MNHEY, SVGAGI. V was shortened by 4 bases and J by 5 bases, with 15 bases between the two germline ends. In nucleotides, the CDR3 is TGTGCCAGCAGTTCCCTCGACAGGCACCACGAGCAGTACTTC. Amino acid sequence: CASSSLDRHHEQYF.

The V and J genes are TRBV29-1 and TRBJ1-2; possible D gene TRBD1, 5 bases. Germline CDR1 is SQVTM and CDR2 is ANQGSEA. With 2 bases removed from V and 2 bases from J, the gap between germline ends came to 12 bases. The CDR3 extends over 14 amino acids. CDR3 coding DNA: TGCAGCGTTGAAAGGGGCCGTTTAAACTATGGCTACACCTTC. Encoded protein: CSVERGRLNYGYTF.

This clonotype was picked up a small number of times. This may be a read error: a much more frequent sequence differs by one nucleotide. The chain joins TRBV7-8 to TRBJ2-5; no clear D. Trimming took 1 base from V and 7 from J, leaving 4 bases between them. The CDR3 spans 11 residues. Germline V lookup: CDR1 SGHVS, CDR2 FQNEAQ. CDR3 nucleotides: TGTGCCAGCAGCTTAGTGGGGACCCAGTACTTC. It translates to CASSLVGTQYF.

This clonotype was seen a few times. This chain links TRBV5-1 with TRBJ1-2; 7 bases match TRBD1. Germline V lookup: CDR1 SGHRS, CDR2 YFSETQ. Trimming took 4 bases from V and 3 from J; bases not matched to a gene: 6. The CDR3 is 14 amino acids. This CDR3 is CASSPGQADYGYTF. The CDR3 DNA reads TGCGCCAGCAGCCCCGGACAGGCGGACTATGGCTACACCTTC.

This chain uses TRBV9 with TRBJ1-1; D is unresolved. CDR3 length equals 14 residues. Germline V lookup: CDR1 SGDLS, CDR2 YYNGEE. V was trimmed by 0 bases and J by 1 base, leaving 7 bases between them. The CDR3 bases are TGTGCCAGCAGCGTAGTCGGCACGAACACTGAAGCTTTCTTT. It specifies CASSVVGTNTEAFF.

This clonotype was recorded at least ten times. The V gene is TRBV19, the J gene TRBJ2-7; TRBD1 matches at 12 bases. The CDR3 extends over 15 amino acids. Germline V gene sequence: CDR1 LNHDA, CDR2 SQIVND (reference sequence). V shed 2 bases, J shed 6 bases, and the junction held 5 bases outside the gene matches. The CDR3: CASSIKGTGGGEQYF. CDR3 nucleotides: TGTGCCAGTAGTATAAAAGGGACAGGGGGCGGCGAGCAGTACTTC.

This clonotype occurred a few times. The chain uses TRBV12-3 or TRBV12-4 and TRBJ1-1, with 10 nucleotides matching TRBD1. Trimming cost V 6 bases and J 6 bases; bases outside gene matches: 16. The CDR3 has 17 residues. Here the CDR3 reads CASRRLTGGALTAEAFF. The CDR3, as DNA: TGTGCCAGCAGACGATTGACAGGGGGCGCACTAACTGCTGAAGCTTTCTTT.

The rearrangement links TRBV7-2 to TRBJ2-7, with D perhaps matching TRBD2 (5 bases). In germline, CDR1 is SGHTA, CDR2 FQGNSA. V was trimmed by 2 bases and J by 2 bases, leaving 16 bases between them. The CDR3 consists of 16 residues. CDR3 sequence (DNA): TGTGCCAGCAGCTTAAGCGGACCGGCGCCTACCTACGAGCAGTACTTC. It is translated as CASSLSGPAPTYEQYF.

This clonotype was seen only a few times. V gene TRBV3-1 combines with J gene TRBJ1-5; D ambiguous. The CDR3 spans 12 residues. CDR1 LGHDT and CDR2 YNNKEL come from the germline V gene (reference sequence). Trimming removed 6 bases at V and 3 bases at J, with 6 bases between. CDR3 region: CASSVSNQPQHF. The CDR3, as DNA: TGTGCCAGCAGTGTCTCCAATCAGCCCCAGCATTTT.